This T cell receptor (beta chain) was observed in a study of blood T cell repertoires in COVID-19. Overall study context: Samples taken during acute and convalescent COVID-19 were collected in the United States, Italy and Spain. Sample material is recorded as cDNA or gDNA derived from T cells, B-cell-depleted T cells, or PBMCs.

V trimming: 5 bases; J trimming: 7 bases; junction bases outside the gene matches: 8. The germline gives CDR1 SGHTS, CDR2 YDEGEE. This CDR3 is 14 amino acids long. In the study's own analysis: Amplification from reference gene primers served as the basis for estimated nucleated cell counts. TCRdb's copy holds only in-frame clones and misses some; the assay was immunoSEQ multiplex PCR. V, J and clone size are taken as reported in that table, and D and trimming were inferred from the DNA itself. The repertoire consists of around 70,000 clones, with around 75% occurring once and the leading ten covering approximately 21%.

The sequencing input was peripheral blood. The receptor was derived from a man in his sixties or seventies with acute or convalescent COVID-19. V and J are TRBV5-8 and TRBJ2-1, with 8 bases matching TRBD2. The chain's CDR3 is CASRPREGRNEQFF. The CDR3, as DNA: TGTGCCAGCAGGCCCCGGGAGGGGCGGAATGAGCAGTTCTTC.